What follows describes a single T cell receptor (beta chain). Its antigen is unknown. The CDR3 spans 15 residues. Trimming at V came to 3 bases and at J to 3 bases, leaving 3 bases not matched to a gene. Germline loops: CDR1 MNHEY, CDR2 SMNVEV (reference sequence). The data belong to a study of T cell responses to AZD1222 COVID-19 vaccine. Assay: immunoSEQ multiplex PCR; the TCRdb copy retains only in-frame clones and omits some. The profile shows some 74,000 clones, roughly 87% of them singletons. Whole-study findings and limits: The breadth and depth of Spike-specific TCRs increased once two AZD1222 doses had been given. As reported, nearly half of all spike-specific TCRs target variant regions that are unmutated. The peak T cell response came first, and repertoires were sampled only after it. The sample set comprised mostly white British donors with more females, and clonal diversity was possibly underestimated.

The sample consisted of peripheral blood, taken 28 days after the second AZD1222 dose. V and J are TRBV27 and TRBJ2-1; 9 nucleotides match TRBD1. The sequence was obtained from an adult who received the AZD1222 COVID-19 vaccine. The CDR3 here is CASSLGQGIYNEQFF. The CDR3 DNA follows: TGTGCCAGCAGTTTGGGACAGGGTATCTACAATGAGCAGTTCTTC.